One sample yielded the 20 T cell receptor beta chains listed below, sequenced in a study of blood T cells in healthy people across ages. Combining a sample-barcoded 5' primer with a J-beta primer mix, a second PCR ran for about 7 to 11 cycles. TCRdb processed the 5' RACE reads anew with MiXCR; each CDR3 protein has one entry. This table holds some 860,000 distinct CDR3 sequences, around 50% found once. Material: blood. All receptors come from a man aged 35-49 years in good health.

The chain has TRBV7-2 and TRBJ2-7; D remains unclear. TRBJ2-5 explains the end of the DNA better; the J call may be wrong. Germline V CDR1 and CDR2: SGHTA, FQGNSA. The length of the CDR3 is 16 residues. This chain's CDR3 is CASSPSPVPAPETQYF. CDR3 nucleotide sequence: TGTGCCAGCAGCCCGTCCCCAGTACCCGCCCCGGAGACCCAGTACTTC.

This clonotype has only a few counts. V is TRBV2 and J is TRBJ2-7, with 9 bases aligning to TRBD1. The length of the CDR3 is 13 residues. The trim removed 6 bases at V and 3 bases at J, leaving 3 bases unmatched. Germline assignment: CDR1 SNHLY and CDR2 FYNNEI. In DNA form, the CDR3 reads TGTGCCAGCAGATGGGACAGGGACTACGAGCAGTACTTC. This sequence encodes CASRWDRDYEQYF.

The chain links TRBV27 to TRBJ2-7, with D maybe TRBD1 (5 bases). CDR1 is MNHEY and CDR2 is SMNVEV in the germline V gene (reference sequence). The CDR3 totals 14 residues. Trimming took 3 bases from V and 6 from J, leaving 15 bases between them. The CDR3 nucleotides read TGTGCCAGCAGTTTGGCGCAGGGTAGCTCCGAGCAGTACTTC. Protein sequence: CASSLAQGSSEQYF.

CDR3 region: CASSRPQGDEKLFF. CDR3 bases: TGTGCCAGTAGTAGACCCCAGGGGGATGAAAAACTGTTTTTT. The chain couples TRBV28 to TRBJ1-4, with 7 bases that match TRBD1. The CDR3 contains 14 residues. J lost 6 bases, V lost 9 bases, and 10 bases had no gene match. Germline V gene sequence: CDR1 MDHEN, CDR2 SYDVKM.

This chain's CDR3 is CASSPIPGKAEANVLTF. The CDR3, as DNA: TGTGCCAGCTCACCAATCCCGGGCAAGGCTGAGGCCAACGTCCTGACTTTC. The rearrangement uses TRBV18 and TRBJ2-6; D not resolved. With 2 bases removed from V and 6 bases from J, the gap between germline ends came to 17 bases. Per germline, CDR1 KGHSH and CDR2 LQKENI. The CDR3 has 17 residues.

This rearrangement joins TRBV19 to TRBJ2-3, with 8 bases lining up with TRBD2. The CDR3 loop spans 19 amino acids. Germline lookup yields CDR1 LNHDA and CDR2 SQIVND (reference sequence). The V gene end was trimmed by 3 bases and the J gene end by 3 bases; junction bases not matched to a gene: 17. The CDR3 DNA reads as TGTGCCAGTAGTATTCTTGTGATTGGCGCGGGAGGCGGTACAGATACGCAGTATTTT. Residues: CASSILVIGAGGGTDTQYF.

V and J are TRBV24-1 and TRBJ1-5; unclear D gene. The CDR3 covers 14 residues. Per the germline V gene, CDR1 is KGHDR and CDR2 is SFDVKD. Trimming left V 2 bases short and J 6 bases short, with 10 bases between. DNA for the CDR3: TGTGCCACCAGTGATTCGGGGAAGGGTCAGCCCCAGCATTTT. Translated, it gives CATSDSGKGQPQHF.

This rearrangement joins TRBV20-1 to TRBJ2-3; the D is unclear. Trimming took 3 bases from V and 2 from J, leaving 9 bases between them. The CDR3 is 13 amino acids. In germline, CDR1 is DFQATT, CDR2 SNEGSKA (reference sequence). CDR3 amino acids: CSASESDTDTQYF. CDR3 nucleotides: TGCAGTGCTAGCGAGAGTGACACAGATACGCAGTATTTT.

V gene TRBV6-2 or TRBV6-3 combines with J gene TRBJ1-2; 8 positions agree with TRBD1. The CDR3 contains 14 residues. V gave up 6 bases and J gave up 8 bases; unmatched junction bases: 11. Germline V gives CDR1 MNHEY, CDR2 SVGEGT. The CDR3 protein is CASSQGDRRDGYTF. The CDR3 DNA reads TGTGCCAGCAGCCAAGGGGACAGGAGGGACGGCTACACCTTC.

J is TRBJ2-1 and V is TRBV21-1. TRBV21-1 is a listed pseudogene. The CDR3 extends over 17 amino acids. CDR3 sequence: CASSKGGRRFTYNEQFF. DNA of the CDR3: TGTGCCAGCAGCAAAGGGGGTAGGAGATTCACCTACAATGAGCAGTTCTTC.

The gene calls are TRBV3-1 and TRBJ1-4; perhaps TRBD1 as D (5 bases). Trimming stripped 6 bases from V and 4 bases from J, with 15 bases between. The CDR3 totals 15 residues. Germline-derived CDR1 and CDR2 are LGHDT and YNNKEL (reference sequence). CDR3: CASSYGGRVNEKLFF. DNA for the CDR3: TGTGCCAGCAGTTACGGGGGACGGGTTAATGAAAAACTGTTTTTT.

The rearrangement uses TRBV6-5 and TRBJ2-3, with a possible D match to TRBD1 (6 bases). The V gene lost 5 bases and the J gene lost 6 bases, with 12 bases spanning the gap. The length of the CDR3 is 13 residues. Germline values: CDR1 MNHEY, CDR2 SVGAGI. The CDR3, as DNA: TGTGCCAGCAGTACAGGGTCTGTGGATACGCAGTATTTT. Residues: CASSTGSVDTQYF.

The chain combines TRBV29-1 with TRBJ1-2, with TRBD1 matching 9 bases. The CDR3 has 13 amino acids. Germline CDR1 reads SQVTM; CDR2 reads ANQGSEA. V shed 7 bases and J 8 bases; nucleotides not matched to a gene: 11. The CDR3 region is CSALVTGTGGYTF. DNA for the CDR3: TGCAGCGCTTTAGTAACCGGGACAGGGGGCTACACCTTC.

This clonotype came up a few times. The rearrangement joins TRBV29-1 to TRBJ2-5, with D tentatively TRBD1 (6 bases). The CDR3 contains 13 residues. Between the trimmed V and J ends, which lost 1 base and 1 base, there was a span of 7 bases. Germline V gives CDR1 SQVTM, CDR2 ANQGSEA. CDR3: CSVEGTVQETQYF. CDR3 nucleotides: TGCAGCGTTGAAGGGACAGTCCAAGAGACCCAGTACTTC. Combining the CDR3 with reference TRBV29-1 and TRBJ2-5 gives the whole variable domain SAVISQKPSRDICQRGTSLTIQCQVDSQVTMMFWYRQQPGQSLTLIATANQGSEATYESGFVIDKFPISRPNLTFSTLTVSNMSPEDSSIYLCSVEGTVQETQYFGPGTRLLVL.

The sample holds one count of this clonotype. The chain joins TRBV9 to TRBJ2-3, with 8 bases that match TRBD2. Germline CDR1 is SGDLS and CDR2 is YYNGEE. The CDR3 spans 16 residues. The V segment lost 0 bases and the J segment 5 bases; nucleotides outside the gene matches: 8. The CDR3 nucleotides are TGTGCCAGCAGCGTAGAGGCGGGGGGTACGGTAGATACGCAGTATTTT. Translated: CASSVEAGGTVDTQYF.

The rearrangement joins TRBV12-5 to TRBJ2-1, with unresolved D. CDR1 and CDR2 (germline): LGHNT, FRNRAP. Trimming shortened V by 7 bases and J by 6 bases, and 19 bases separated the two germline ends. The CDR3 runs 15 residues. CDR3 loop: CASAPWNNQANEQFF. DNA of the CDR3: TGTGCTAGTGCCCCATGGAACAATCAAGCCAATGAGCAGTTCTTC.

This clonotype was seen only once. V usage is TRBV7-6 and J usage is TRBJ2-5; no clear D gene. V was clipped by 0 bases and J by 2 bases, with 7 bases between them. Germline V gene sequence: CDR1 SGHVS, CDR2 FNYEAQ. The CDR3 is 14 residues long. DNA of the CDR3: TGTGCCAGCAGCTTAGCTACTGAGCAAGAGACCCAGTACTTC. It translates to CASSLATEQETQYF.

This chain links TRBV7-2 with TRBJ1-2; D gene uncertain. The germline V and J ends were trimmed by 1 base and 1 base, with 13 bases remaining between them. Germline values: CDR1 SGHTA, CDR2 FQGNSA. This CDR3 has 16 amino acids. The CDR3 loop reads CASSLGGHGVNYGYTF. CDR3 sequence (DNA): TGTGCCAGCAGCTTAGGTGGGCACGGAGTTAACTATGGCTACACCTTC.

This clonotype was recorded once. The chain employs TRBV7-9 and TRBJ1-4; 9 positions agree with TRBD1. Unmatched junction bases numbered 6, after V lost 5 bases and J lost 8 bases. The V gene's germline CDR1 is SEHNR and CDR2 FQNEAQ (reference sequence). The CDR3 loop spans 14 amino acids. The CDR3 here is CASSRRDRDEKLFF. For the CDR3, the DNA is TGTGCCAGCAGCCGCCGGGACAGGGACGAAAAACTGTTTTTT.

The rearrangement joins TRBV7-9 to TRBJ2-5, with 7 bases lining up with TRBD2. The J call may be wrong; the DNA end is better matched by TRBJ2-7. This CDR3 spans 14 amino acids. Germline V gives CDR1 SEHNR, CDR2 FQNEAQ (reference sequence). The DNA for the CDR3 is TGTGCCAGCAGCTTAGGTCAGCGGGAAGGCGAGCAGTACTTC. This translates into CASSLGQREGEQYF.